The 26 T cell receptor beta chains below come from one sample, sequenced in a study of cytomegalovirus exposure and HLA in healthy donors (dated by TCRdb to about 2017). Library preparation was by the immunoSEQ multiplex PCR assay. For the multiplex PCR, a mixture combining 60 forward primers for TCR Vbeta segments and 13 reverse primers for TCR Jbeta segments was used. TCRdb carries this immuneACCESS record with in-frame sequences only. Its versions omit some clonotypes, under half of them owing to an unresolved V gene in the studies checked, with the rest unexplained. The table for this sample lists about 160,000 clones; about 83% of them were counted only once. About 13% of the sample rests with the top ten. The specimen was PBMCs. These receptors all stem from a middle-aged man in good health and CMV-seropositive.

CDR3 nucleotide sequence: TGTGCCAGCAGCGTACTAGGGCAGGGGGCTGGTCAGCCCCAGCATTTT. Protein sequence: CASSVLGQGAGQPQHF. The gene calls are TRBV7-2 and TRBJ1-5, with TRBD1 matching over 8 bases. The V and J ends lost 5 bases and 6 bases, in that order; junction bases with no gene match: 12. CDR1 and CDR2 from the germline V gene are SGHTA and FQGNSA. CDR3 length: 16 amino acids.

V gene TRBV10-3 combines with J gene TRBJ2-7, with TRBD2 matching over 8 bases. V trimming: 8 bases; J trimming: 3 bases; junction bases outside the gene matches: 9. The CDR3 runs 14 residues. Germline CDR1 is ENHRY and CDR2 is SYGVKD. The CDR3 is CAIGRGGQGYEQYF. The CDR3 nucleotides read TGTGCCATCGGGCGCGGGGGGCAAGGCTACGAGCAGTACTTC.

This rearrangement joins TRBV4-1 to TRBJ2-3, with 9 bases that match TRBD1. Germline V lookup: CDR1 MGHRA, CDR2 YSYEKL. The CDR3 covers 15 residues. J lost 2 bases, V lost 3 bases, and 3 bases had no gene match. The CDR3 region has the DNA TGCGCCAGCAGCCATTGGGACAGGGCCACAGATACGCAGTATTTT. Encoded protein: CASSHWDRATDTQYF.

The chain carries TRBV6-6 and TRBJ1-6, with unresolved D. The V end lost 5 bases, the J end lost 7 bases, and 12 bases lay between the germline ends. Germline-derived CDR1 and CDR2 are MNHNY and SVGAGI (reference sequence). The CDR3 has 14 amino acids. The CDR3: CASSPSGGNSPLHF. In DNA, the CDR3 is TGTGCCAGCAGTCCGTCCGGAGGGAATTCACCCCTCCACTTT.

The chain combines TRBV5-4 with TRBJ1-4; 9 bases align to TRBD1. The V segment lost 4 bases and the J segment 0 bases; nucleotides outside the gene matches: 4. The CDR3 runs 16 residues. Germline assignment: CDR1 SGHNT and CDR2 YYREEE (reference sequence). CDR3 DNA sequence: TGTGCCAGCAGCGCGGGACAGGGAGCAACTAATGAAAAACTGTTTTTT. This translates into CASSAGQGATNEKLFF. Variable domain in full (rest from reference TRBV5-4 and TRBJ1-4): ETGVTQSPTHLIKTRGQQVTLRCSSQSGHNTVSWYQQALGQGPQFIFQYYREEENGRGNFPPRFSGLQFPNYSSELNVNALELDDSALYLCASSAGQGATNEKLFFGSGTQLSVL.

In its sample, this clone was seen once. The V gene is TRBV5-1, the J gene TRBJ1-1; TRBD1 matches 7 bases. Germline V CDR1 and CDR2: SGHRS, YFSETQ. The CDR3 loop spans 13 amino acids. Unmatched junction bases numbered 3, after V lost 4 bases and J lost 3 bases. For the CDR3, the DNA is TGCGCCAGCAGCACTGGGACAGACACTGAAGCTTTCTTT. This gives the protein CASSTGTDTEAFF.

The chain has TRBV7-2 and TRBJ2-1; tentative D call: TRBD2 (6 bases). The ends were cut back, 1 base at V and 0 bases at J, with 7 bases in the middle. The CDR3 length is 15 residues. The germline V gene encodes CDR1 SGHTA and CDR2 FQGNSA. The CDR3 coding sequence is TGTGCCAGCAGCTTAGTGACTAGCTCCTACAATGAGCAGTTCTTC. Translated: CASSLVTSSYNEQFF.

The chain combines TRBV5-1 with TRBJ1-4; 11 nucleotides match TRBD1. The CDR3 is made up of 14 amino acids. Germline lookup yields CDR1 SGHRS and CDR2 YFSETQ. The junction had 2 bases not matched to a gene; V was cut back by 3 bases and J by 7 bases. CDR3 nucleotide sequence: TGCGCCAGCAGCTCGGACAGGGGGCCTGAAAAACTGTTTTTT. Protein product: CASSSDRGPEKLFF.

The chain is built from TRBV7-3 and TRBJ1-5; D is ambiguous. The CDR3 extends over 16 amino acids. V was shortened by 1 base and J by 4 bases, with 14 bases between the two germline ends. Germline loops: CDR1 SGHTA, CDR2 FQGTGA. Written as DNA, the CDR3 is TGTGCCAGCAGCTTAAAACCCCTGCAGCGAAATCAGCCCCAGCATTTT. Translated: CASSLKPLQRNQPQHF.

This sequence joins TRBV21-1 and TRBJ2-7; whether TRBD1, the table's D call, matches the DNA was not checked. TRBV21-1 is a pseudogene. This CDR3 is built from 16 residues. The CDR3 loop is CASSRIETGSSYEQYF. The CDR3 DNA is TGTGCCAGCAGCAGAATCGAGACAGGGAGCTCCTACGAGCAGTACTTC.

This clone turned up a few times. This chain joins TRBV7-9 and TRBJ2-7; weak D call: TRBD2 (6 bases). This CDR3 comprises 14 residues. The V end lost 5 bases, the J end lost 2 bases, and 13 bases lay between the germline ends. The germline CDR1 and CDR2 sequences are SEHNR and FQNEAQ (reference sequence). CDR3 in DNA: TGTGCCAGCAGCCGGGAGCTCCTACCCTACGAGCAGTACTTC. The encoded protein is CASSRELLPYEQYF.

The chain uses TRBV4-3 and TRBJ1-2, with TRBD1 identical over 8 bases. This CDR3 region has 14 residues. The V and J ends lost 2 bases and 6 bases, in that order; junction bases with no gene match: 5. From germline, CDR1 is LGHNA and CDR2 YSLEER. This chain's CDR3 is CASSQTDRANGYTF. CDR3 nucleotide sequence: TGCGCCAGCAGCCAAACGGACAGGGCCAATGGCTACACCTTC.

The rearrangement links TRBV7-9 to TRBJ2-2, with TRBD2 matching over 11 bases. This CDR3 spans 17 amino acids. Trimming removed 5 bases from V and 4 bases from J; junction bases left unmatched: 9. The germline V gene has CDR1 SEHNR and CDR2 FQNEAQ (reference sequence). CDR3 in amino acids: CASSLLLAGGVTGELFF. CDR3 nucleotide sequence: TGTGCCAGCAGCCTCCTTCTAGCGGGAGGTGTCACCGGGGAGCTGTTTTTT.

V usage is TRBV19 and J usage is TRBJ2-2, with TRBD1 as a possible D gene (5 bases). The CDR3 runs to 16 residues. CDR1 and CDR2 from the germline V gene are LNHDA and SQIVND (reference sequence). V was trimmed by 3 bases and J by 6 bases, leaving 17 bases between them. The CDR3 sequence: CASSIYLGQDAGELFF. Here the CDR3 DNA reads TGTGCCAGTAGTATCTACCTAGGACAAGACGCCGGGGAGCTGTTTTTT.

The chain joins TRBV2 to TRBJ2-1; TRBD1 matches 10 bases. Germline-derived CDR1 and CDR2 are SNHLY and FYNNEI. The CDR3 is made up of 14 amino acids. The junction had 5 bases not matched to a gene; V was cut back by 4 bases and J by 8 bases. The CDR3 DNA is TGTGCCAGCAGTGTCCCGGGACAGGGGTATGAGCAGTTCTTC. As protein: CASSVPGQGYEQFF.

V is TRBV7-2 and J is TRBJ2-7; D is possibly TRBD1 (5 bases). The V gene's germline CDR1 is SGHTA and CDR2 FQGNSA. Trimming stripped 0 bases from V and 4 bases from J, with 7 bases between. The CDR3 is 13 residues long. CDR3: CASSLAAGYEQYF. CDR3 coding DNA: TGTGCCAGCAGCTTAGCGGCAGGGTACGAGCAGTACTTC.

This chain connects TRBV13 to TRBJ2-7, with D possibly TRBD2 on 5 matching bases. Germline V lookup: CDR1 PRHDT, CDR2 FYEKMQ (reference sequence). This CDR3 is built from 13 residues. V was trimmed by 2 bases and J by 2 bases, leaving 7 bases between them. CDR3 DNA sequence: TGTGCCAGCAGCTTAAGCGGTACCTACGAGCAGTACTTC. As protein: CASSLSGTYEQYF.

This chain links TRBV4-3 with TRBJ2-3, with TRBD1 identical over 7 bases. The V gene end was trimmed by 4 bases and the J gene end by 1 base; junction bases not matched to a gene: 5. The germline V gene has CDR1 LGHNA and CDR2 YSLEER. The CDR3 sequence is 15 residues long. The CDR3 loop is CASSLNRGGTDTQYF. DNA of the CDR3: TGCGCCAGCAGCCTAAACAGGGGAGGCACAGATACGCAGTATTTT.

The chain links TRBV7-7 to TRBJ2-5; 8 bases fit TRBD1. J was trimmed by 4 bases and V by 8 bases; bases with no gene match: 15. The CDR3 has 16 residues. Looked up from germline, CDR1 is SSHAT and CDR2 is FNYEAQ (reference sequence). The CDR3: CASSARGRTGLETQYF. DNA for the CDR3: TGTGCCAGCTCCGCACGAGGGAGGACAGGGTTAGAGACCCAGTACTTC.

The J gene is TRBJ2-2, the V gene TRBV7-2, with 8 bases identical to TRBD2. The V segment lost 4 bases and the J segment 3 bases; nucleotides outside the gene matches: 4. CDR1 is SGHTA and CDR2 is FQGNSA in the germline V gene. This CDR3 is built from 15 residues. CDR3 sequence reads: CASSSSGRDTGELFF. CDR3 sequence (DNA): TGTGCCAGCAGCTCTAGCGGGCGGGACACCGGGGAGCTGTTTTTT.

The CDR3 reads CASSSRQGTDTQYF. CDR3 coding DNA: TGTGCCAGCAGCTCCAGACAGGGCACAGATACGCAGTATTTT. This chain connects TRBV6-6 to TRBJ2-3; D might be TRBD1 (6 bases). This CDR3 is 14 amino acids long. The V end lost 6 bases, the J end lost 1 base, and 11 bases lay between the germline ends. The germline V gene encodes CDR1 MNHNY and CDR2 SVGAGI (reference sequence).

The chain has TRBV12-5 and TRBJ2-7; maybe TRBD2 (6 bases). CDR1 LGHNT and CDR2 FRNRAP come from the germline V gene. The CDR3 is made up of 14 amino acids. V lost 6 bases, J lost 2 bases, and 14 bases lay in between. CDR3 sequence (DNA): TGTGCTAGTGGCCTGGAGGGCTTACCCTACGAGCAGTACTTC. Translation: CASGLEGLPYEQYF.

The genes are TRBV5-1 and TRBJ2-1; 9 nucleotides match TRBD1. The length of the CDR3 is 13 residues. The V gene end was trimmed by 4 bases and the J gene end by 7 bases; junction bases not matched to a gene: 3. From germline, CDR1 is SGHRS and CDR2 YFSETQ. CDR3 sequence reads: CASSAGQGNEQFF. CDR3 coding DNA: TGCGCCAGCAGCGCGGGACAGGGAAATGAGCAGTTCTTC.

The CDR3 region has the DNA TGTGCCAGCAGCTTTCCGGGAAGAGAAGCTTTCTTT. Its translation: CASSFPGREAFF. The J gene is TRBJ1-1, the V gene TRBV5-8; unclear D gene. V dropped 2 bases and J dropped 8 bases, with 10 bases sitting between them. The CDR3 has 12 residues. Germline values: CDR1 SGHTS, CDR2 YDEGEE.

CDR3 loop: CASAPGVSGNTIYF. The CDR3 DNA follows: TGTGCTAGTGCCCCGGGAGTCTCTGGAAACACCATATATTTT. J is TRBJ1-3 and V is TRBV12-5; D not resolved. Deletions cut 7 bases from V and 0 bases from J, with 10 bases between. From germline, CDR1 is LGHNT and CDR2 FRNRAP. CDR3 length equals 14 residues. The variable domain in full, completed from reference TRBV12-5 and TRBJ1-3, reads DARVTQTPRHKVTEMGQEVTMRCQPILGHNTVFWYRQTMMQGLELLAYFRNRAPLDDSGMPKDRFSAEMPDATLATLKIQPSEPRDSAVYFCASAPGVSGNTIYFGEGSWLTVV.

V usage is TRBV18 and J usage is TRBJ2-6; tentative D call: TRBD1 (5 bases). Trimming shortened V by 5 bases and J by 4 bases, and 6 bases separated the two germline ends. The germline gives CDR1 KGHSH, CDR2 LQKENI. The CDR3 sequence is 13 residues long. This CDR3 reads CASSGAGANVLTF. The DNA of the CDR3 is TGTGCCAGCTCAGGGGCCGGGGCCAACGTCCTGACTTTC.